The source of this TCR beta chain is a study of blood T cell repertoires in COVID-19. Study details: Donors in the United States, Italy and Spain gave samples during acute or convalescent COVID-19.

Germline-derived CDR1 and CDR2 are LGHNA and YSLEER. V was cut by 1 base and J by 3 bases, with 16 bases left in between. This CDR3 region has 18 residues. Original handling: The authors estimated nucleated cell counts from reference gene primer amplification. The table came from immunoSEQ multiplex PCR; TCRdb's copy has only in-frame clones and leaves some out. From that table come the V and J calls and clone size; the DNA was used to work out D and trimming. The sample yields around 130,000 clones, about four fifths seen once. The V gene is TRBV4-3, the J gene TRBJ2-6; tentatively, D is TRBD1 (8 bases). The source material was peripheral blood. The clonotype originates from a man aged 55 to 70 with active or convalescent COVID-19. CDR3 sequence reads: CASSQAGQGGVGANVLTF. The CDR3 bases are TGCGCCAGCAGCCAAGCAGGACAGGGAGGGGTTGGGGCCAACGTCCTGACTTTC.